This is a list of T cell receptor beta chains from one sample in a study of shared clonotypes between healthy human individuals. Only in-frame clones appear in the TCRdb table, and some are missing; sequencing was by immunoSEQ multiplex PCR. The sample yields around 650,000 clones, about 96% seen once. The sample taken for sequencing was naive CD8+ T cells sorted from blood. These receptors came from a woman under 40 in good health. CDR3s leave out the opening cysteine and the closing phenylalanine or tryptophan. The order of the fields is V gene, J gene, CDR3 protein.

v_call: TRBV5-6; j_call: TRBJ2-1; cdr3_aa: ASRAGTGLNEQF
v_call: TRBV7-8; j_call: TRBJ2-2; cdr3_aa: ASSLGDPGELF
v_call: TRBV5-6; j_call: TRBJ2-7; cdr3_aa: ASSLAAQYSYEQY
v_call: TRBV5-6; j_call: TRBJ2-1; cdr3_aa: ASSFWLAGAGLNEQF
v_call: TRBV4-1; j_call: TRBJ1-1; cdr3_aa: ASSQDAGVNTEAF
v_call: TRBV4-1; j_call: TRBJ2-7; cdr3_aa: ASSQAPGRYYEQY
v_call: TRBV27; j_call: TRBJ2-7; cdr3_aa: ASSVRIRTGTSEQY
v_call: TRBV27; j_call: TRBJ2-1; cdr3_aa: ASSPTLVHEQF
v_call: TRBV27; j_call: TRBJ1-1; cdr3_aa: ASSIQGAYTEAF
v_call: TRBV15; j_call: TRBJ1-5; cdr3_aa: ATRSGGDNQPQH
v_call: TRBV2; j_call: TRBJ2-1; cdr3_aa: ASNVEGGHYNEQF
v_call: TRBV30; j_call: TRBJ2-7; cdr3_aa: AWTLAGGPGEQY
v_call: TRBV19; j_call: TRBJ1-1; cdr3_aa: ASSSRTDRVEAF
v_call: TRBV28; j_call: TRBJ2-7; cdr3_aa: ASSFLGEQY
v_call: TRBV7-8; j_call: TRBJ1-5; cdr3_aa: ASSLEEDSNQPQH
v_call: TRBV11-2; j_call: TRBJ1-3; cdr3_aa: ASSLARRRGFSGNTIY
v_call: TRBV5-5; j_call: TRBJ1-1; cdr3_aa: ASSLLVTEAF
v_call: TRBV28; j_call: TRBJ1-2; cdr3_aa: ASTPHGGDFLFNYGYT
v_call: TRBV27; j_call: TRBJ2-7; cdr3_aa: ASSLSGASSSYEQY
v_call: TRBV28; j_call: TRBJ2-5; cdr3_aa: AIRQFWYSETQY
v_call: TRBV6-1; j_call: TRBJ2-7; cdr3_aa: ASSRLTGNSYEQY
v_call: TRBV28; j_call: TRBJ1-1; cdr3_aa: ASNEGYSGAF
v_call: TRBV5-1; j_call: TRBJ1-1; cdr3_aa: ASSPLGSDTEAF
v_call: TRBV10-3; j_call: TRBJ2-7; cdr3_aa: ATRQADAYEQY
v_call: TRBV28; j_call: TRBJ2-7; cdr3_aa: ASSLYGHYYEQY
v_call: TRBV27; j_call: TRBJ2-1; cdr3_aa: ASRDRGDTAGQF
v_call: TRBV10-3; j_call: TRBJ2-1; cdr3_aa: AISEGMSATGLEQF
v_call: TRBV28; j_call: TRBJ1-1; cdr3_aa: ASSLSPRPGPNTEAF
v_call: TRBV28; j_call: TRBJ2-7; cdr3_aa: ASSLGYEQY
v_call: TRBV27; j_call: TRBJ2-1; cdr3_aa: ASSLGGRPHNEQF
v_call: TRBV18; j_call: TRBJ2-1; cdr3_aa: ASSPLGQGFLYEQF
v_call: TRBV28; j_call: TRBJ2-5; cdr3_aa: ASRPDRARETQY
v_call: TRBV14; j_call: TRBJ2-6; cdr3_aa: ASSQDWTTSSGANVLT
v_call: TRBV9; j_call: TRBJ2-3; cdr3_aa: ASSVNEWTSGGVDTQY
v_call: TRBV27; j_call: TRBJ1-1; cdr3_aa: ASSLGQGWTEAF
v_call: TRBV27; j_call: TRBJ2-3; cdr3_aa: ASSFLSTDTQY
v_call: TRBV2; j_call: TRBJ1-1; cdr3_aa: ASSDPGRMNTEAF
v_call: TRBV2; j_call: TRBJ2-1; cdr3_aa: ASRAGTSGYNEQF
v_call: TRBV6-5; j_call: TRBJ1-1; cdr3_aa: ASSYDGMNTEAF
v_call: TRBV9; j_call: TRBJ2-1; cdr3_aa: ASSGADSYNEQF
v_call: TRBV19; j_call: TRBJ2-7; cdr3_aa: ASRPPGQGAHEQY
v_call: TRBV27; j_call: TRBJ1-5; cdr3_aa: ASSIQGTNQPQH
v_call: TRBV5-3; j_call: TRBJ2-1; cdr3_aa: ANPRGHEQF
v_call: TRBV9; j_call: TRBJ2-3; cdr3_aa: ASSAVIAGGADTQY
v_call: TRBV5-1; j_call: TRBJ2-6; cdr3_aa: ASSAPGAGANVLT
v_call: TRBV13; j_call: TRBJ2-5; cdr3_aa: ASTAGLQETQY
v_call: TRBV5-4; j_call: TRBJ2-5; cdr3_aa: ASSFRGEETQY
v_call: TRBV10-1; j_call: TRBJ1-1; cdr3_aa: ASSEFEGNTEAF
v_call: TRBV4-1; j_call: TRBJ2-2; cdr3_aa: ASSQRDRGTGELF
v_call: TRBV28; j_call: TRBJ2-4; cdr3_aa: ASSSSGEGGQNIQY
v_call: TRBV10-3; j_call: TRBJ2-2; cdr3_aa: AISGQENTGELF
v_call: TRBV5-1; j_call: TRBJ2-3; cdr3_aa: ASIPGQSSTDTQY
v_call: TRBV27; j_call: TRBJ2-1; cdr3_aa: ASSLGRGASYNEQF
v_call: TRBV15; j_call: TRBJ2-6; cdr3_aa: ATSSWDASSGANVLT